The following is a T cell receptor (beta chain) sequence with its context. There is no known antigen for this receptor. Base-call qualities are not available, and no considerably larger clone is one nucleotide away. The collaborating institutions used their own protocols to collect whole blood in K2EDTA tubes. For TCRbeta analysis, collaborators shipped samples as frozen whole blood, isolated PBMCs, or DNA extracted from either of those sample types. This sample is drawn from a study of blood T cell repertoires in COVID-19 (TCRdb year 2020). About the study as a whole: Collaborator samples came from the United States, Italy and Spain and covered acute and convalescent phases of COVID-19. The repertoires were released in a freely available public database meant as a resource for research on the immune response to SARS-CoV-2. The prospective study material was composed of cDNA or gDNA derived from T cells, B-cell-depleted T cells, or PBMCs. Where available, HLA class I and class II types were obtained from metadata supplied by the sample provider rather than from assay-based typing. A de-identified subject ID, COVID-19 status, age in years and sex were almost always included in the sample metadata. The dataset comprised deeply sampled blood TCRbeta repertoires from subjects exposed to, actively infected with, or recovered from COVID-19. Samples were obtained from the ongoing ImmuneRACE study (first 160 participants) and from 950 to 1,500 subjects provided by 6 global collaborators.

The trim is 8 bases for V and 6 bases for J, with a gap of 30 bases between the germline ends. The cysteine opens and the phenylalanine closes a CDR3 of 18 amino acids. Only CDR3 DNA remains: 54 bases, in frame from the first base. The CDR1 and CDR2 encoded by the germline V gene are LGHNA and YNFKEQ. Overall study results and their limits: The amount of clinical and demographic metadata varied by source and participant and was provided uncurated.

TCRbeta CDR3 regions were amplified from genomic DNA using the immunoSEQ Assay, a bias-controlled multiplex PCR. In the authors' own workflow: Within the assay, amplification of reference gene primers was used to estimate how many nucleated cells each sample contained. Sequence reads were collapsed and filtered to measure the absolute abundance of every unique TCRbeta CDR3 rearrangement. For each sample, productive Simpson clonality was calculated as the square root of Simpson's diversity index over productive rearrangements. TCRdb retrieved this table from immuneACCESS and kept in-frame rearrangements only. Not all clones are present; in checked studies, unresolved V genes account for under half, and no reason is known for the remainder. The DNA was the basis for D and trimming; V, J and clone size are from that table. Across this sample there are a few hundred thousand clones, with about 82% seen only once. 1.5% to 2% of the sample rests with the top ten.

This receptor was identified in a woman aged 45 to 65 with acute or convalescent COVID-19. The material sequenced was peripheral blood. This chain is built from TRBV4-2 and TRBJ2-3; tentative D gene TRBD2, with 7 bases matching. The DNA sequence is TGTGCCAGCGGGGGCAGGGAGGGCCAAGGGTTTTTGGTTGATACGCAGTATTTT. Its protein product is CASGGREGQGFLVDTQYF.